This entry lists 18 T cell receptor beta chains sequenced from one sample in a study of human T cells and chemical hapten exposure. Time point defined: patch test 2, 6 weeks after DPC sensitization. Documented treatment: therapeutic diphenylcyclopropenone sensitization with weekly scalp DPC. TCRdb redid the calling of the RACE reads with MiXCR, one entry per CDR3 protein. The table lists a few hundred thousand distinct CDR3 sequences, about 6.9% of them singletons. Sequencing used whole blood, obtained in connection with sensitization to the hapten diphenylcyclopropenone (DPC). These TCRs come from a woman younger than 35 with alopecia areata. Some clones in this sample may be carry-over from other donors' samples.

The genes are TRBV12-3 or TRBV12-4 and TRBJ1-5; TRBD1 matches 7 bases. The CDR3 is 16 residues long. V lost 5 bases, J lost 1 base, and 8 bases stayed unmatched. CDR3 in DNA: TGTGCCAGCAGTCCCAAGACAGGGCCAAGCAATCAGCCCCAGCATTTT. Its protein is CASSPKTGPSNQPQHF.

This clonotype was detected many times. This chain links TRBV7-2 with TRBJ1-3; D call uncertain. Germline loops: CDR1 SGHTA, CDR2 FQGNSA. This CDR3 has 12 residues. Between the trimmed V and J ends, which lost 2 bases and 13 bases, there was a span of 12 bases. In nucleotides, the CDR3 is TGTGCCAGCAGCTTAACGGGCCCCGGGATATATTTT. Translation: CASSLTGPGIYF.

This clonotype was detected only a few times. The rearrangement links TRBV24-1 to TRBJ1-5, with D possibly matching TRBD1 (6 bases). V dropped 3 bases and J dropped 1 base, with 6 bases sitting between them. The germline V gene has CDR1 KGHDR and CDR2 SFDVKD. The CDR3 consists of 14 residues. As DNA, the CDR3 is TGTGCCACCAGTGATGGACAGAGCAATCAGCCCCAGCATTTT. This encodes CATSDGQSNQPQHF.

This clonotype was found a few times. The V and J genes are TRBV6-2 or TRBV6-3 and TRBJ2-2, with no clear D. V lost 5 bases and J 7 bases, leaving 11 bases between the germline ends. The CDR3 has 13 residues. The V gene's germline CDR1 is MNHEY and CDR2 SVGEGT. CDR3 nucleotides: TGTGCCAGCAGTCGTCACGTGGGCGGGGAGCTGTTTTTT. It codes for CASSRHVGGELFF.

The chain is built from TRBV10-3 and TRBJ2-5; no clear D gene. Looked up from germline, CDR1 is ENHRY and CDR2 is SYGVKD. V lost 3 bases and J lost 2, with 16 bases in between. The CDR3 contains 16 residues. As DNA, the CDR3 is TGTGCCATCAGTGAAGGGCCGTCTCTGGGTCAAGAGACCCAGTACTTC. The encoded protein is CAISEGPSLGQETQYF.

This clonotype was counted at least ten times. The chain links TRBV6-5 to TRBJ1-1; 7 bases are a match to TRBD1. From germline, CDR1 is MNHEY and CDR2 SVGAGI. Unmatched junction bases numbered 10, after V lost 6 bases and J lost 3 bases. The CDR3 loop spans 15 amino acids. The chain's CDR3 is CASSSRTGLYTEAFF. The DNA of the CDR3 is TGTGCCAGCAGCTCCCGGACAGGACTTTACACTGAAGCTTTCTTT.

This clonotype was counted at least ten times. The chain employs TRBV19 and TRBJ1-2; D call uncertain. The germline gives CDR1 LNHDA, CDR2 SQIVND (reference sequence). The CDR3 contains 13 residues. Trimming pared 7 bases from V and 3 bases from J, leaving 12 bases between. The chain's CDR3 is CASTRGVDYGYTF. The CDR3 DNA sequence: TGTGCCAGTACTCGGGGTGTCGACTATGGCTACACCTTC.

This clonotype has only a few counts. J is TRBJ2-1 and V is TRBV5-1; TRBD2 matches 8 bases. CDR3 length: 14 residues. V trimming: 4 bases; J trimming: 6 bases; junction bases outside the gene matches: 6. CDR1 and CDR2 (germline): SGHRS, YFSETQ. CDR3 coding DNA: TGCGCCAGCAGCCTCGTAGCGGGGCCCAATGAGCAGTTCTTC. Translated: CASSLVAGPNEQFF. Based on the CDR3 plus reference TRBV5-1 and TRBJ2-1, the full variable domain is KAGVTQTPRYLIKTRGQQVTLSCSPISGHRSVSWYQQTPGQGLQFLFEYFSETQRNKGNFPGRFSGRQFSNSRSEMNVSTLELGDSALYLCASSLVAGPNEQFFGPGTRLTVL.

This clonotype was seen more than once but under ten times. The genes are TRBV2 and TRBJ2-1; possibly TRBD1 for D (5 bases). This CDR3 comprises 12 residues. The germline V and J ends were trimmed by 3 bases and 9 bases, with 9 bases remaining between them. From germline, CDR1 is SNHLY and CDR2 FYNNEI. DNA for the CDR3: TGTGCCAGCAGTGATACCCAGGGTGAGCAGTTCTTC. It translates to CASSDTQGEQFF.

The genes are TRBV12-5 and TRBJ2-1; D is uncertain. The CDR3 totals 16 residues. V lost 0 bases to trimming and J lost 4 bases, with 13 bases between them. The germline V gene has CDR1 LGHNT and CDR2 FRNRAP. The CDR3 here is CASGLVVGSAYNEQFF. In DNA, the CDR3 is TGTGCTAGTGGTTTGGTAGTAGGCAGCGCATACAATGAGCAGTTCTTC.

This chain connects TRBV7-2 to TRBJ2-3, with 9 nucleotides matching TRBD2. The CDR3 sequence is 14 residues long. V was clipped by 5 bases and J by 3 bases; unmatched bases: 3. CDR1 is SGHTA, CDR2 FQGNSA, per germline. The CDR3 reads CASSGGGATDTQYF. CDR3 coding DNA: TGTGCCAGCAGCGGCGGGGGGGCAACAGATACGCAGTATTTT.

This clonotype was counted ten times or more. The CDR3 region has the DNA TGTGCCAGCAGAGCTCTGGACCGTGGAAGGGAGACCCAGTACTTC. Amino acid sequence: CASRALDRGRETQYF. The V call is TRBV6-2 or TRBV6-3, the J call TRBJ2-5, with D uncertain. V was trimmed by 6 bases and J by 5 bases, leaving 19 bases between them. This CDR3 has 15 amino acids. Germline CDR1 is MNHEY and CDR2 is SVGEGT.

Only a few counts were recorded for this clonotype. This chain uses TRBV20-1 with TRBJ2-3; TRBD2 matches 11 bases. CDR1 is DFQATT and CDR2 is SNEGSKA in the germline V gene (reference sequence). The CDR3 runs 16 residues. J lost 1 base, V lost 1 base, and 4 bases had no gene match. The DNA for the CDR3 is TGCAGTGCTAGAGCCCGGGGACTAGCGGGCACAGATACGCAGTATTTT. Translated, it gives CSARARGLAGTDTQYF.

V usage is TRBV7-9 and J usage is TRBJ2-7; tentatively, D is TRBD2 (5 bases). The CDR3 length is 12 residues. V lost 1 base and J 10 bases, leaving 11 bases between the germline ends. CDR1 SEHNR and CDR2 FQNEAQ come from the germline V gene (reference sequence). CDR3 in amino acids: CASSLEIGVQYF. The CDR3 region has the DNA TGTGCCAGCAGCTTAGAAATCGGGGTACAGTACTTC.

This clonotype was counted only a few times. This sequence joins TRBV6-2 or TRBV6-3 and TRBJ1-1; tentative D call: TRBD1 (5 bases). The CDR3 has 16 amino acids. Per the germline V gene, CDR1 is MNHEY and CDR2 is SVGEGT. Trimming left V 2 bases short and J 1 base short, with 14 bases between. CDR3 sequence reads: CASSYKEGRWNTEAFF. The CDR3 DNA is TGTGCCAGCAGTTACAAAGAGGGGCGCTGGAACACTGAAGCTTTCTTT.

The CDR3 DNA follows: TGTGCCAGCATTTTCGGGGGGGCCGATGAGCAGTTCTTC. Translated: CASIFGGADEQFF. The rearrangement joins TRBV6-6 to TRBJ2-1; 8 positions agree with TRBD2. Losses at the gene ends were 7 bases for V and 8 bases for J; bases not matched to a gene: 7. This CDR3 is built from 13 residues. In germline, CDR1 is MNHNY, CDR2 SVGAGI (reference sequence).

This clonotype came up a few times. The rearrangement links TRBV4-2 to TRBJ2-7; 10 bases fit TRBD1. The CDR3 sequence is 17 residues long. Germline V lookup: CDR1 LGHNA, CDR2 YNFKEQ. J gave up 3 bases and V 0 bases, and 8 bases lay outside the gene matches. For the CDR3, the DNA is TGTGCCAGCAGCCAAGATCCCCCGGGACAGGGGTTCTACGAGCAGTACTTC. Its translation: CASSQDPPGQGFYEQYF.

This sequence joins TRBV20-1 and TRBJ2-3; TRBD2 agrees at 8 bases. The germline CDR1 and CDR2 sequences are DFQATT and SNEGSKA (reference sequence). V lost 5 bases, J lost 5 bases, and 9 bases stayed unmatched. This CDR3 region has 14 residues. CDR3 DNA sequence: TGCAGTGCTCCACTCGGGGGGGCCCAAGATACGCAGTATTTT. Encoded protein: CSAPLGGAQDTQYF.